One TCR beta chain is described in this entry. Antigen unknown. Clones were read by immunoSEQ multiplex PCR, and TCRdb kept only the in-frame ones, dropping some. The data show approximately 150,000 clones, about 88% seen once. V lost 3 bases to trimming and J lost 0 bases, with 7 bases between them. The germline CDR1 and CDR2 sequences are SGHNT and YENEEA. CDR3 length: 14 residues. The record originates from a study of cytomegalovirus exposure and HLA in healthy donors. Findings and limits, study-wide: There were 150 to 200 TCR beta chains listed as cytomegalovirus-associated.

Material: PBMCs. This clonotype was obtained from a woman under 30 in good health and CMV-seropositive. The rearrangement joins TRBV11-3 to TRBJ2-3; TRBD2 might be the D (5 bases). CDR3 loop: CASSFGVSTDTQYF. The CDR3 DNA is TGTGCCAGCAGCTTCGGGGTTAGCACAGATACGCAGTATTTT.